One sample yielded the 10 T cell receptor beta chains listed below, sequenced in a study of cytomegalovirus exposure and HLA in healthy donors. PCR used 60 Vbeta primers and 13 Jbeta primers. The method was immunoSEQ multiplex PCR; TCRdb's version includes in-frame clones alone and lacks a portion of them. The table shows some 220,000 clones, with about 80% occurring only once. The specimen sequenced was PBMCs. Receptors were obtained from a woman aged 55 to 70 in good health and CMV-seropositive.

The chain employs TRBV6-5 and TRBJ2-7; a weak D match, TRBD2 (7 bases). Deletions cut 3 bases from V and 3 bases from J, with 18 bases between. The germline CDR1 and CDR2 sequences are MNHEY and SVGAGI. This CDR3 contains 16 residues. This CDR3 is CASSYSQTSRGYEQYF. DNA for the CDR3: TGTGCCAGCAGTTATTCGCAGACTAGCAGGGGCTACGAGCAGTACTTC.

This sequence joins TRBV7-8 and TRBJ1-5; 7 nucleotides line up with TRBD1. The CDR3 extends over 14 amino acids. The germline gives CDR1 SGHVS, CDR2 FQNEAQ. V lost 3 bases, J lost 5 bases, and 4 bases stayed unmatched. This CDR3 is CASSFGTVDQPQHF. CDR3 bases: TGTGCCAGCAGCTTCGGGACAGTTGATCAGCCCCAGCATTTT.

This clone has a handful of counts. The chain combines TRBV18 with TRBJ1-5; no definite D call. V shed 3 bases and J shed 4 bases, with 7 bases lying between them. The germline gives CDR1 KGHSH, CDR2 LQKENI. CDR3 length: 13 residues. Here the CDR3 DNA reads TGTGCCAGCTCACCGAGGGAGAATCAGCCCCAGCATTTT. Amino acid sequence: CASSPRENQPQHF.

CDR3 nucleotides: TGCGCCAGCAGCCAAAGGGGGTCCTCCTATAATTCACCCCTCCACTTT. Its translation is CASSQRGSSYNSPLHF. This chain connects TRBV5-1 to TRBJ1-6; D is perhaps TRBD1 (6 bases). This CDR3 has 16 amino acids. Per the germline V gene, CDR1 is SGHRS and CDR2 is YFSETQ. V lost 4 bases and J 0 bases, leaving 11 bases between the germline ends.

Only one count was recorded for this clone. The chain recombines TRBV18 with TRBJ2-3, with 10 bases lining up with TRBD1. The CDR3 extends over 14 amino acids. CDR1 is KGHSH and CDR2 is LQKENI in the germline V gene. The J segment lost 6 bases and the V segment lost 3 bases, leaving 3 bases of the junction unmatched. The CDR3 here is CASSPGTGEDTQYF. CDR3 coding DNA: TGTGCCAGCTCACCCGGGACAGGGGAGGATACGCAGTATTTT.

The chain carries TRBV14 and TRBJ2-7, with D unresolved. Between the trimmed V and J ends, which lost 5 bases and 4 bases, there was a span of 3 bases. From germline, CDR1 is SGHDN and CDR2 FVKESK. This CDR3 is 10 amino acids long. CDR3 sequence (DNA): TGTGCCAGCAGCTATTACGAGCAGTACTTC. Translated, it gives CASSYYEQYF. Looking up the rest from reference TRBV14 and TRBJ2-7 gives the full variable domain: EAGVTQFPSHSVIEKGQTVTLRCDPISGHDNLYWYRRVMGKEIKFLLHFVKESKQDESGMPNNRFLAERTGGTYSTLKVQPAELEDSGVYFCASSYYEQYFGPGTRLTVT.

This clone appeared a few times. The chain uses TRBV29-1 and TRBJ1-2, with D perhaps TRBD1 (6 bases). Per germline, CDR1 SQVTM and CDR2 ANQGSEA. V shed 6 bases and J shed 0 bases, with 14 bases lying between them. The CDR3 is 14 residues long. The chain's CDR3 is CSVKAGTTNYGYTF. Here the CDR3 DNA reads TGCAGCGTGAAAGCCGGGACAACTAACTATGGCTACACCTTC. Using reference TRBV29-1 and TRBJ1-2 for the parts outside the CDR3, the full variable domain is SAVISQKPSRDICQRGTSLTIQCQVDSQVTMMFWYRQQPGQSLTLIATANQGSEATYESGFVIDKFPISRPNLTFSTLTVSNMSPEDSSIYLCSVKAGTTNYGYTFGSGTRLTVV.

The chain combines TRBV18 with TRBJ2-1; TRBD2 aligns across 7 bases. The germline V gene encodes CDR1 KGHSH and CDR2 LQKENI. There are 17 residues in the CDR3. Unmatched junction bases numbered 10, after V lost 2 bases and J lost 3 bases. CDR3 nucleotide sequence: TGTGCCAGCTCACCATCATGGGGCGGGAGTAACTACAATGAGCAGTTCTTC. Amino acids: CASSPSWGGSNYNEQFF.

This clone was detected only a few times. The chain couples TRBV7-3 to TRBJ2-1; 9 bases line up with TRBD2. The CDR3 totals 15 residues. J was trimmed by 7 bases and V by 4 bases; bases with no gene match: 8. Per germline, CDR1 SGHTA and CDR2 FQGTGA. The CDR3 coding sequence is TGTGCCAGCAGCTCCGCCGCGGGGGGGCAGAATGAGCAGTTCTTC. It translates to CASSSAAGGQNEQFF.

The rearrangement uses TRBV10-3 and TRBJ1-5; 8 bases fit TRBD1. CDR1 is ENHRY, CDR2 SYGVKD, per germline. The ends lost 5 bases at V and 2 bases at J; junction bases unmatched: 11. The CDR3 totals 17 residues. The CDR3 loop reads CAISTQQGEYGNQPQHF. For the CDR3, the DNA is TGTGCCATCAGTACACAACAGGGGGAGTACGGCAATCAGCCCCAGCATTTT.